This TCR beta chain emerged from a study of a mutant IDH1 vaccine in newly diagnosed glioma. Study at large: The initiation of vaccination occurred 4-6 weeks after radiotherapy alone, or with temozolomide cycles. Visit V12 was conducted at week 35 as the safety follow-up. Visit V13 came later, at week 47.

This clone was observed once. Its specificity is not known. The V and J ends lost 1 base and 5 bases respectively, with 11 bases between them. The CDR3 has 14 amino acids. Per germline, CDR1 PRHDT and CDR2 FYEKMQ (reference sequence). Time point given: week 47, end of study. Doses consisted of 300 ug of mutant IDH1 20-mer peptide each, paired with topical imiquimod. New IDH1-mutant, ATRX-lost WHO grade 3 or 4 astrocytomas occurred in donors. The protocol was immunoSEQ multiplex PCR, while the TCRdb copy is restricted to in-frame clones and leaves out a portion. The sample carries some 42,000 clones, less than 85% recorded once.

This TCR was recovered from a man younger than 35 with glioma. Some clones in this sample may be carry-over from other donors' samples. This sample comprised PBMCs, obtained from a glioma patient whose treatment included an IDH1 peptide vaccine. V is TRBV13 and J is TRBJ1-2; D is unresolved. The CDR3 here is CASSLVQDWYGYTF. In nucleotides, the CDR3 is TGTGCCAGCAGCTTAGTTCAGGATTGGTATGGCTACACCTTC.